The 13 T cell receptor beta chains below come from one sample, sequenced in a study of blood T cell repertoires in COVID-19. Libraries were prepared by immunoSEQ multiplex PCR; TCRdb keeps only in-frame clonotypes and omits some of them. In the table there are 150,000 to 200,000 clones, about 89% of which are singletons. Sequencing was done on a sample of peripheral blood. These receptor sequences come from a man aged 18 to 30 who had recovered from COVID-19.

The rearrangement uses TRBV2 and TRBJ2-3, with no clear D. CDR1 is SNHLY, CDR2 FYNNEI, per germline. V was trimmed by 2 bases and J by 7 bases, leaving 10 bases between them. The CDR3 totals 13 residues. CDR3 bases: TGTGCCAGCAGTGAACTACCGAGTTATACGCAGTATTTT. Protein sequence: CASSELPSYTQYF.

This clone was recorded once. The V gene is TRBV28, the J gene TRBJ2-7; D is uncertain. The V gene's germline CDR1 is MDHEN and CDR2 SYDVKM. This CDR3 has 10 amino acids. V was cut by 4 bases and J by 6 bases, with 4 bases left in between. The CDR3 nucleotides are TGTGCCAGCAGTTCCCTCGAGCAGTACTTC. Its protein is CASSSLEQYF.

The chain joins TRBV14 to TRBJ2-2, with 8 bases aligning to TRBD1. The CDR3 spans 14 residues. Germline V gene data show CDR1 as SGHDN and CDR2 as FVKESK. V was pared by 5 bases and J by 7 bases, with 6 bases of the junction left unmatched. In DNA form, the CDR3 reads TGTGCCAGCAGCGTCCGACAGGGGATCGGGGAGCTGTTTTTT. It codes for CASSVRQGIGELFF.

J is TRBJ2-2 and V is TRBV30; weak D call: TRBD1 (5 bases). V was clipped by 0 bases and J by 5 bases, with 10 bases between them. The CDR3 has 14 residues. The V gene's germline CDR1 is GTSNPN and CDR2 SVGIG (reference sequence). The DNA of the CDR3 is TGTGCCTGGAGTGTACAGGTCCGGACCGGGGAGCTGTTTTTT. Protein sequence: CAWSVQVRTGELFF.

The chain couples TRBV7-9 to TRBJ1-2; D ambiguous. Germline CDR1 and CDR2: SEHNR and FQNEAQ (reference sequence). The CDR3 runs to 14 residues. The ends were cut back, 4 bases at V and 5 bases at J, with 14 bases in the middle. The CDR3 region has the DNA TGTGCCAGCAGCTCGAATTCGGGAGGTTATGGCTACACCTTC. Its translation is CASSSNSGGYGYTF. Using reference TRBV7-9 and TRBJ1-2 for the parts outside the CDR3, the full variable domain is DTGVSQNPRHKITKRGQNVTFRCDPISEHNRLYWYRQTLGQGPEFLTYFQNEAQLEKSRLLSDRFSAERPKGSFSTLEIQRTEQGDSAMYLCASSSNSGGYGYTFGSGTRLTVV.

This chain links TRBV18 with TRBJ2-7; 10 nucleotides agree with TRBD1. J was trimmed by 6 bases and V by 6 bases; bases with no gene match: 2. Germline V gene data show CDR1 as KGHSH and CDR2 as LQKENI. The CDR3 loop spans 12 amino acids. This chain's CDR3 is CASSRDRGEQYF. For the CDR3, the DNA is TGTGCCAGCTCCCGGGACAGGGGCGAGCAGTACTTC. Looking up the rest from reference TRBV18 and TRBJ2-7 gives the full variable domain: NAGVMQNPRHLVRRRGQEARLRCSPMKGHSHVYWYRQLPEEGLKFMVYLQKENIIDESGMPKERFSAEFPKEGPSILRIQQVVRGDSAAYFCASSRDRGEQYFGPGTRLTVT.

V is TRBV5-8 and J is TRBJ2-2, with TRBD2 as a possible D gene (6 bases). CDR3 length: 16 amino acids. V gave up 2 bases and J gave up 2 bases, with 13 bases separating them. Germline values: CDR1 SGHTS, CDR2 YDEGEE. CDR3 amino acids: CASSLRDFSNTGELFF. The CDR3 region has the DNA TGTGCCAGCAGCTTAAGGGACTTCTCAAACACCGGGGAGCTGTTTTTT.

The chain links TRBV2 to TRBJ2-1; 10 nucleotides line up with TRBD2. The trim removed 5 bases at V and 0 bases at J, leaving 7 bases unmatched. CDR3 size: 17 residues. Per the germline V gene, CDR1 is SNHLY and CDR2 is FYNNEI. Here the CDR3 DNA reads TGTGCCAGCAGTTCTCCGGGACTAGCGCTCTCCTACAATGAGCAGTTCTTC. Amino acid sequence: CASSSPGLALSYNEQFF.

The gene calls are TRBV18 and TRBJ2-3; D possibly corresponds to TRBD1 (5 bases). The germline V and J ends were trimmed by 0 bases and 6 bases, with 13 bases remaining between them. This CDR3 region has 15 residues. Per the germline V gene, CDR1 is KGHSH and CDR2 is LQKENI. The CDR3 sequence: CASSPPAGSRDTQYF. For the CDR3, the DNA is TGTGCCAGCTCACCACCGGCAGGGTCGAGGGATACGCAGTATTTT.

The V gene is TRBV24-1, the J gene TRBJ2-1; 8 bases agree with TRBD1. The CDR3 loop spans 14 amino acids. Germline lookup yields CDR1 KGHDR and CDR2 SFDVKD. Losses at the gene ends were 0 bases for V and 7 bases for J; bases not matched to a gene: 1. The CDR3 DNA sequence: TGTGCCACCAGTGATTTGGGGACAGGTAATGAGCAGTTCTTC. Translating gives CATSDLGTGNEQFF.

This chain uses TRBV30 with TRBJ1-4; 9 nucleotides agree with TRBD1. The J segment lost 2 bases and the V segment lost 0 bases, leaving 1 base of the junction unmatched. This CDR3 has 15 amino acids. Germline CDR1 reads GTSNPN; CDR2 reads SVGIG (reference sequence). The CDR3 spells CAWSVGTGTNEKLFF. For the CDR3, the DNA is TGTGCCTGGAGTGTCGGGACAGGGACTAATGAAAAACTGTTTTTT.

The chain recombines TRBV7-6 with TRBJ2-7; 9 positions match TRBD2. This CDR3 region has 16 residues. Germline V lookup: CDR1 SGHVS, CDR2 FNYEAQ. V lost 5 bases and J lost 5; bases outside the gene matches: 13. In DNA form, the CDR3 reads TGTGCCAGCAGCCCTTTTGGAGGGCTAGCGGGAAACGAGCAGTACTTC. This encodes CASSPFGGLAGNEQYF.

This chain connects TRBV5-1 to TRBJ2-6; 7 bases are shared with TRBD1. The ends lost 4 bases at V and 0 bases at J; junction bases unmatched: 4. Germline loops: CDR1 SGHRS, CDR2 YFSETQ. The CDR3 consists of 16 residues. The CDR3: CASSEGGLSGANVLTF. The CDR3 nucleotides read TGCGCCAGCAGCGAAGGGGGCCTCTCTGGGGCCAACGTCCTGACTTTC.